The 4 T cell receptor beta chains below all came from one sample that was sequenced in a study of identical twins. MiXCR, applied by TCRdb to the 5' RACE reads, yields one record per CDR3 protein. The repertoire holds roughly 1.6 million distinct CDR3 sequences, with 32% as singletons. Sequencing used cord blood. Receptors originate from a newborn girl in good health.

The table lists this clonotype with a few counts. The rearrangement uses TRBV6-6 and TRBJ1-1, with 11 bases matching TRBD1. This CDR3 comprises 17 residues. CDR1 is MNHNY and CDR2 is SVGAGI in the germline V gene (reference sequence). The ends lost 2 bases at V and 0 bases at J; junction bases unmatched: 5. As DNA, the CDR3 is TGTGCCAGCAGTTACGGGACAGGGGGAGTAGTGAACACTGAAGCTTTCTTT. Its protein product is CASSYGTGGVVNTEAFF.

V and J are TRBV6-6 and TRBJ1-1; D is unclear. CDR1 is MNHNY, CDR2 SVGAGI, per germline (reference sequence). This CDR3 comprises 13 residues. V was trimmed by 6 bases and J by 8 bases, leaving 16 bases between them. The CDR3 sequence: CASSPVHRGEAFF. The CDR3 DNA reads TGTGCCAGCAGCCCCGTCCATCGAGGGGAAGCTTTCTTT.

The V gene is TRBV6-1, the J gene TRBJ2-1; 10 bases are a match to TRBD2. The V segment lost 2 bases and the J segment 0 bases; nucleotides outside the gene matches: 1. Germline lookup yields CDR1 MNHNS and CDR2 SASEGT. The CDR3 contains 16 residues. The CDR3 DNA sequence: TGTGCCAGCAGTGAAAGCGGGAGGGCCTCCTACAATGAGCAGTTCTTC. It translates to CASSESGRASYNEQFF.

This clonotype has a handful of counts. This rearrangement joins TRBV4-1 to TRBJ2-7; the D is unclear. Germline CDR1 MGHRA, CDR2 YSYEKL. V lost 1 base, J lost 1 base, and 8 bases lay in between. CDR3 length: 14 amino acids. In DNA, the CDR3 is TGCGCCAGCAGCCAAGTTCCTTCATCCTACGAGCAGTACTTC. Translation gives CASSQVPSSYEQYF.